In its sample, the clone carrying this TCR beta chain was seen once. These data originate in a study of blood T cell repertoires in COVID-19. Study-wide background: T cells, B-cell-depleted T cells, or PBMCs provided the cDNA or gDNA that served as material.

V shed 1 base and J shed 5 bases, with 15 bases lying between them. CDR1 is SGHRS, CDR2 YFSETQ, per germline. The CDR3 is made up of 15 amino acids. Profiled with immunoSEQ multiplex PCR; TCRdb holds only in-frame clones, not every one. Altogether about 400,000 clones are present, roughly 87% being singletons, with the ten largest covering around 1.9%. The source of this sequence is a middle-aged woman with acute COVID-19. The sample taken for sequencing was PBMCs or T cells enriched from blood (not recorded which). The rearrangement links TRBV5-1 to TRBJ1-1, with D perhaps matching TRBD1 (5 bases). The CDR3 bases are TGCGCCAGCAGCTTGAGGGGCCTCTGGGGAACTGAAGCTTTCTTT. Translation: CASSLRGLWGTEAFF.